This T cell receptor (beta chain) was observed in a study of glioma-infiltrating T cells after dendritic cell vaccination. V was clipped by 0 bases and J by 0 bases, with 9 bases between them. The CDR3 totals 15 residues. CDR1 and CDR2 (germline): LGHNA, YNFKEQ. The PCR used 60 V beta and 13 J beta primers. Clones were sequenced by immunoSEQ multiplex PCR, and TCRdb holds only the in-frame ones, with some missing. Among roughly 47,000 clones, roughly 87% were seen once, and the ten largest hold about an eighth. Here the sequenced sample was blood, taken before dendritic cell vaccination. This clonotype was sampled from a human donor with glioblastoma. The chain carries TRBV4-2 and TRBJ2-7, with a weak D call TRBD1 (5 bases). In nucleotides, the CDR3 is TGTGCCAGCAGCCAAGATGTACAGGACTCCTACGAGCAGTACTTC. Translated, it gives CASSQDVQDSYEQYF.